The 31 T cell receptor beta chains in this list originate from one sample, sequenced in a study of control samples from healthy donors and cancer patients. Repertoires were generated with immunoSEQ multiplex PCR, while TCRdb's copy carries only in-frame clones and drops some. This sample yields roughly 120,000 clones, of which more than 75% are seen a single time; 2% to 3% belongs to the top ten. The specimen was blood. The receptors were gathered from a woman between 65 and 79 years old in good health.

This chain links TRBV27 with TRBJ1-5; possibly TRBD1 for D (6 bases). CDR3 size: 15 residues. V shed 11 bases and J shed 5 bases, with 22 bases lying between them. Germline CDR1 is MNHEY and CDR2 is SMNVEV (reference sequence). The CDR3 DNA reads as TGTGCCTCCAAGGGAAGGCAGGGGTACGATCAGCCCCAGCATTTT. Translation gives CASKGRQGYDQPQHF.

There are a few counts of this clone. This chain uses TRBV4-3 with TRBJ1-6, with 9 nucleotides matching TRBD1. This CDR3 has 16 amino acids. The germline CDR1 and CDR2 sequences are LGHNA and YSLEER. Trimming at V came to 4 bases and at J to 5 bases, leaving 6 bases not matched to a gene. In DNA, the CDR3 is TGCGCCAGCAGCCGAAGACAGGGGGTCGATAATTCACCCCTCCACTTT. Amino acid sequence: CASSRRQGVDNSPLHF.

This clone was observed a handful of times. Here the CDR3 DNA reads TGCGCCAGCAGCTTCCCCGACGGTGAAAAACTGTTTTTT. Its protein product is CASSFPDGEKLFF. This chain joins TRBV5-1 and TRBJ1-4; D gene ambiguous. The CDR3 covers 13 residues. Trimming shortened V by 2 bases and J by 7 bases, and 9 bases separated the two germline ends. CDR1 SGHRS and CDR2 YFSETQ come from the germline V gene.

The gene calls are TRBV2 and TRBJ2-7; D gene ambiguous. Germline loops: CDR1 SNHLY, CDR2 FYNNEI. V lost 6 bases, J lost 6 bases, and 15 bases lay in between. The CDR3 runs 13 residues. CDR3 protein: CASSERTWGEQYF. CDR3 DNA: TGTGCCAGCAGCGAACGAACCTGGGGCGAGCAGTACTTC.

The V call is TRBV19, the J call TRBJ2-3; 10 bases agree with TRBD2. This CDR3 is 15 amino acids long. The germline CDR1 and CDR2 sequences are LNHDA and SQIVND (reference sequence). V was clipped by 5 bases and J by 5 bases; unmatched bases: 7. CDR3 amino acids: CASSFSGGVGDTQYF. The CDR3, as DNA: TGTGCCAGTAGTTTCAGCGGGGGGGTAGGAGATACGCAGTATTTT.

Points on this clone: A read error may account for a junction end that differs from germline. The gene calls are TRBV3-1 (or the pseudogene TRBV3-2) and TRBJ2-7; possible D gene TRBD2, 5 bases. Germline V lookup: CDR1 LGHDT, CDR2 YNNKEL (reference sequence). This CDR3 has 13 amino acids. The CDR3 coding sequence is TGTGCCAGCAGCCAAGGGTCAGCCGCTAGGAGGAACTTC. This encodes CASSQGSAARRNF.

The chain carries TRBV3-1 (or the pseudogene TRBV3-2) and TRBJ2-3; unclear D gene. Trimming removed 2 bases from V and 4 bases from J, with 1 base in between. The germline V gene encodes CDR1 LGHDT and CDR2 YNNKEL (reference sequence). This CDR3 region has 11 residues. This CDR3 is CASSQSDTQYF. Here the CDR3 DNA reads TGTGCCAGCAGCCAATCAGATACGCAGTATTTT.

The chain uses TRBV19 and TRBJ2-2; D uncertain. The CDR3 consists of 14 residues. Germline values: CDR1 LNHDA, CDR2 SQIVND (reference sequence). V lost 1 base, J lost 1 base, and 4 bases lay in between. As DNA, the CDR3 is TGTGCCAGTAGTATAGCTGAGAACACCGGGGAGCTGTTTTTT. This gives the protein CASSIAENTGELFF. Looking up the rest from reference TRBV19 and TRBJ2-2 gives the full variable domain: DGGITQSPKYLFRKEGQNVTLSCEQNLNHDAMYWYRQDPGQGLRLIYYSQIVNDFQKGDIAEGYSVSREKKESFPLTVTSAQKNPTAFYLCASSIAENTGELFFGEGSRLTVL.

The chain recombines TRBV9 with TRBJ1-2; 10 nucleotides align to TRBD1. CDR1 and CDR2 from the germline V gene are SGDLS and YYNGEE. V gave up 3 bases and J gave up 6 bases; unmatched junction bases: 11. The CDR3 contains 16 residues. CDR3 sequence (DNA): TGTGCCAGCAGCGACGGGACAGGGGTAATGTCTGATGGCTACACCTTC. This encodes CASSDGTGVMSDGYTF.

The chain has TRBV6-6 and TRBJ1-6, with D perhaps TRBD1 (5 bases). The CDR3 consists of 16 residues. Trimming removed 5 bases at V and 7 bases at J, with 18 bases between. Germline CDR1 and CDR2: MNHNY and SVGAGI (reference sequence). The CDR3 DNA sequence: TGTGCCAGCAGTAGAGGGGACGGGCCAGGGAATTCACCCCTCCACTTT. Its translation: CASSRGDGPGNSPLHF.

This clone was found once. The V call is TRBV28, the J call TRBJ2-1; 11 bases agree with TRBD2. The CDR3 contains 17 residues. Per the germline V gene, CDR1 is MDHEN and CDR2 is SYDVKM. Trimming removed 6 bases from V and 4 bases from J; junction bases left unmatched: 11. In DNA form, the CDR3 reads TGTGCCAGCAGGCAAACCGGGACTAGCGGTGTTTACAATGAGCAGTTCTTC. This encodes CASRQTGTSGVYNEQFF.

J is TRBJ1-1 and V is TRBV5-8; no definite D call. CDR1 and CDR2 from the germline V gene are SGHTS and YDEGEE. V lost 7 bases to trimming and J lost 0 bases, with 13 bases between them. The CDR3 extends over 14 amino acids. The CDR3 here is CASRPVYLNTEAFF. In nucleotides, the CDR3 is TGTGCCAGCCGGCCAGTCTACCTGAACACTGAAGCTTTCTTT.

This rearrangement joins TRBV7-9 to TRBJ2-1; 7 positions agree with TRBD2. Germline V gene sequence: CDR1 SEHNR, CDR2 FQNEAQ (reference sequence). Trimming at V came to 2 bases and at J to 6 bases, leaving 4 bases not matched to a gene. This CDR3 comprises 14 residues. Here the CDR3 reads CASSLMGGSNEQFF. CDR3 nucleotide sequence: TGTGCCAGCAGCTTAATGGGGGGGTCCAATGAGCAGTTCTTC.

J is TRBJ1-5 and V is TRBV5-6; D gene uncertain. Trimming left V 2 bases short and J 5 bases short, with 8 bases between. CDR1 and CDR2 (germline): SGHDT, YYEEEE. The CDR3 consists of 13 residues. Here the CDR3 reads CASSFGPDQPQHF. For the CDR3, the DNA is TGTGCCAGCAGCTTCGGGCCCGATCAGCCCCAGCATTTT.

This clone was seen once. The chain joins TRBV7-2 to TRBJ2-3, with TRBD1 as a possible D gene (5 bases). Germline loops: CDR1 SGHTA, CDR2 FQGNSA. CDR3 length: 15 residues. Trimming shortened V by 4 bases and J by 1 base, and 12 bases separated the two germline ends. For the CDR3, the DNA is TGTGCCAGCAGCTATGGCGGCAGGGGCACAGATACGCAGTATTTT. Translating gives CASSYGGRGTDTQYF.

The genes are TRBV21-1 and TRBJ2-3; the table's D gene call, TRBD1, was not cross checked with the DNA. TRBV21-1 is classified as a pseudogene. CDR3 length equals 17 residues. CDR3 loop: CASSSHRGETSTDTQYF. CDR3 in DNA: TGTGCCAGCAGCTCCCACAGGGGGGAGACTAGCACAGATACGCAGTATTTT.

The chain recombines TRBV19 with TRBJ1-6, with a weak D call TRBD1 (5 bases). Germline V lookup: CDR1 LNHDA, CDR2 SQIVND (reference sequence). The length of the CDR3 is 14 residues. V was cut by 4 bases and J by 7 bases, with 11 bases left in between. The CDR3: CASSTGTWNSPLHF. CDR3 nucleotide sequence: TGTGCCAGTAGTACTGGGACGTGGAATTCACCCCTCCACTTT.

This rearrangement joins TRBV14 to TRBJ1-5; D is uncertain. V lost 2 bases and J 13 bases, leaving 15 bases between the germline ends. Germline CDR1 is SGHDN and CDR2 is FVKESK. There are 13 residues in the CDR3. The CDR3 region has the DNA TGTGCCAGCAGCCAAACGGGTTTGGGCTCTCAGCATTTT. Translation: CASSQTGLGSQHF.

The CDR3 coding sequence is TGCGCCAGCAGCCTCCGTCCCACCCCAGATACGCAGTATTTT. Protein product: CASSLRPTPDTQYF. The chain combines TRBV5-1 with TRBJ2-3, with D uncertain. Germline V gives CDR1 SGHRS, CDR2 YFSETQ. V dropped 4 bases and J dropped 4 bases, with 13 bases sitting between them. This CDR3 region has 14 residues.

Comment on this clone: A read error may account for a junction end that differs from germline. The chain combines TRBV6-1 with TRBJ1-3, with unresolved D. Germline V gene sequence: CDR1 MNHNS, CDR2 SASEGT. The CDR3 totals 13 residues. This CDR3 reads CASSEARGYNRDF. The CDR3 bases are TGTGCCAGCAGTGAAGCGCGAGGGTACAATCGAGATTTT.

The V and J genes are TRBV5-1 and TRBJ1-1, with D possibly being TRBD1 (6 bases). Between the trimmed V and J ends, which lost 4 bases and 2 bases, there was a span of 12 bases. This CDR3 comprises 14 residues. Germline CDR1 SGHRS, CDR2 YFSETQ. CDR3 coding DNA: TGCGCCAGCAGCACCGGACAGCCTAACACTGAAGCTTTCTTT. Amino acid sequence: CASSTGQPNTEAFF.

The genes are TRBV5-4 and TRBJ2-3; 11 bases align to TRBD2. Unmatched junction bases numbered 0, after V lost 1 base and J lost 5 bases. The CDR3 sequence is 14 residues long. The germline CDR1 and CDR2 sequences are SGHNT and YYREEE (reference sequence). The CDR3 nucleotides read TGTGCCAGCAGCTTGCTAGCGGGGGGAGATACGCAGTATTTT. Translating gives CASSLLAGGDTQYF.

The chain uses TRBV6-5 and TRBJ2-5; a weak D match, TRBD2 (6 bases). Germline values: CDR1 MNHEY, CDR2 SVGAGI. Between the trimmed V and J ends, which lost 7 bases and 0 bases, there was a span of 12 bases. The CDR3 has 14 residues. The CDR3 here is CASKTGGNQETQYF. In DNA form, the CDR3 reads TGTGCCAGCAAGACGGGCGGGAACCAAGAGACCCAGTACTTC.

The V call is TRBV6-5, the J call TRBJ2-1; the D gene could be TRBD1 or TRBD2 (5 bases each). The germline V gene encodes CDR1 MNHEY and CDR2 SVGAGI. CDR3 length: 14 residues. V lost 5 bases, J lost 7 bases, and 15 bases lay in between. CDR3 region: CASSRDRRINEQFF. The DNA for the CDR3 is TGTGCCAGCAGTAGGGACCGGAGGATTAATGAGCAGTTCTTC.

This clone has only one observation. The gene calls are TRBV6-6 and TRBJ1-1; no firm D call. The V end lost 5 bases, the J end lost 5 bases, and 21 bases lay between the germline ends. CDR3 length: 16 amino acids. Germline V gives CDR1 MNHNY, CDR2 SVGAGI (reference sequence). The CDR3 DNA reads TGTGCCAGCAGTCCCCGTGGCGGATGGCTTCAGACTGAAGCTTTCTTT. It encodes CASSPRGGWLQTEAFF.

This clone was picked up one time. The V gene is TRBV19, the J gene TRBJ1-6; D call uncertain. Germline lookup yields CDR1 LNHDA and CDR2 SQIVND (reference sequence). V was trimmed by 6 bases and J by 0 bases, leaving 6 bases between them. The length of the CDR3 is 14 residues. The CDR3 is CASRVSSYNSPLHF. Here the CDR3 DNA reads TGTGCCAGTAGAGTCAGCTCCTATAATTCACCCCTCCACTTT.

CDR3 bases: TGTGCCAGCTCAATAAACAGGGGGGGTGAAGCTTTCTTT. As protein: CASSINRGGEAFF. The V and J genes are TRBV18 and TRBJ1-1, with TRBD1 matching 8 bases. The CDR3 length is 13 residues. Per the germline V gene, CDR1 is KGHSH and CDR2 is LQKENI. V shed 5 bases, J shed 7 bases, and the junction held 6 bases outside the gene matches.

The J gene is TRBJ2-3, the V gene TRBV7-2; weak D call: TRBD2 (6 bases). The ends were cut back, 6 bases at V and 3 bases at J, with 19 bases in the middle. Germline CDR1 and CDR2: SGHTA and FQGNSA. The length of the CDR3 is 16 residues. The CDR3 sequence is CASSSNYGGGTDTQYF. In DNA, the CDR3 is TGTGCCAGCAGTTCTAATTACGGGGGTGGTACAGATACGCAGTATTTT.

V usage is TRBV27 and J usage is TRBJ2-7; 11 bases align to TRBD1. CDR3 size: 14 residues. The junction had 2 bases not matched to a gene; V was cut back by 3 bases and J by 4 bases. Germline V gives CDR1 MNHEY, CDR2 SMNVEV (reference sequence). The CDR3 loop reads CASSFWDRGYEQYF. CDR3 bases: TGTGCCAGCAGTTTCTGGGACAGGGGGTACGAGCAGTACTTC.

This clone turned up a few times. V gene TRBV6-6 combines with J gene TRBJ1-2; no reliable D call. The CDR3 is 14 amino acids. V lost 7 bases, J lost 5 bases, and 17 bases lay in between. Germline assignment: CDR1 MNHNY and CDR2 SVGAGI (reference sequence). CDR3 in amino acids: CASTPRPALYGYTF. In nucleotides, the CDR3 is TGTGCCAGCACCCCACGTCCAGCCCTGTATGGCTACACCTTC.

This clone has more than one count but fewer than ten. V is TRBV19 and J is TRBJ2-2; 7 bases agree with TRBD1. J gave up 4 bases and V 9 bases, and 5 bases lay outside the gene matches. Germline V gene lookup returns CDR1 LNHDA and CDR2 SQIVND (reference sequence). The length of the CDR3 is 13 residues. CDR3: CASTGVGTGELFF. The CDR3 DNA sequence: TGTGCCAGCACAGGGGTAGGCACCGGGGAGCTGTTTTTT.